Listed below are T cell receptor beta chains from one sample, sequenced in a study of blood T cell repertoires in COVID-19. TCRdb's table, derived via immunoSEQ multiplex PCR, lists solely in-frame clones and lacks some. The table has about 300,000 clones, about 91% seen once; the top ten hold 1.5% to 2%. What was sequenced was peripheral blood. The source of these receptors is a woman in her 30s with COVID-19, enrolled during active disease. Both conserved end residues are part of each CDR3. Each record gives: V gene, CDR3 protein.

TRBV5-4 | CASSSLEGTQYF
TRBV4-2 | CASSQGGTGVNQPQHF
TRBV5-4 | CASSLGAGDGNTIYF
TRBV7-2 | CASSFGQGVGYGYTF
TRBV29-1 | CSVGRGRAEAFF
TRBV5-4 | CASSLLGGEGDTQYF
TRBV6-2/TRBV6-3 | CASSYVAGDTDTQYF
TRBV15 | CATSSGGRGGADTQYF
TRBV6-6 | CASSYQGMMNTEAFF
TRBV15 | CATRTTLGEGGETQYF
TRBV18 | CASSGSTGANYGYTF
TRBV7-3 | CASSGTGLAEETQYF
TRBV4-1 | CASSQVGARSNQPQHF
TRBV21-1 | CASDLHGGPSNYGYTF
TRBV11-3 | CASSVGTGYAEQFF
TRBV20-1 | CSASQGETEAFF
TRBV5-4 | CASSLRLAGGDTQYF
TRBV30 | CAWSSGVAYNSPLHF
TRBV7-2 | CASSWDRGLNYGYTF
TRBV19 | CASSSLPGGRSEKLFF
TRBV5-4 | CASSSGGDLASITEAFF
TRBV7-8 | CASSLRGARGYTF
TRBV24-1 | CATSDGGGPGQETQYF
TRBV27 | CASSLTGGGNEKLFF
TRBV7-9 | CASSLSLVAGNTIYF
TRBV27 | CASSTLADSPLHF
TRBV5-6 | CASSLLQGNTDTQYF
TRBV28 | CASSFGAYSNQPQHF
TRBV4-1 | CASSQLNYNRGEKLFF
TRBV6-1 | CASSELLQDTEAFF
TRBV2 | CASSTGQGYTDTQYF